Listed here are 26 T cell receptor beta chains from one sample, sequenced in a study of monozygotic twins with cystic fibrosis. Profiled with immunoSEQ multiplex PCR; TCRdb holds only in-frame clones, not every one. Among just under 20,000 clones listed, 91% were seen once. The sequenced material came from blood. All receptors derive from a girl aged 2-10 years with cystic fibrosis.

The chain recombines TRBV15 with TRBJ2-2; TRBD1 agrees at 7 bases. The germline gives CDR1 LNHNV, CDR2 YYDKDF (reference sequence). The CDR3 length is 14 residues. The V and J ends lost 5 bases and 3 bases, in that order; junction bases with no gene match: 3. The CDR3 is CATSAGGDTGELFF. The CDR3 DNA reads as TGTGCCACCAGCGCAGGGGGAGACACCGGGGAGCTGTTTTTT.

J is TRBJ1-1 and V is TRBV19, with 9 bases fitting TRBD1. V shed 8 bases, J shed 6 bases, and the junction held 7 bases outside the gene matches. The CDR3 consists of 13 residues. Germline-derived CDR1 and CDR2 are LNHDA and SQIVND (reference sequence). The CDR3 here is CASAGQGLAEAFF. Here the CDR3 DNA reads TGTGCCAGTGCTGGACAGGGGCTCGCTGAAGCTTTCTTT. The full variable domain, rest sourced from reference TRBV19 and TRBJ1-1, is DGGITQSPKYLFRKEGQNVTLSCEQNLNHDAMYWYRQDPGQGLRLIYYSQIVNDFQKGDIAEGYSVSREKKESFPLTVTSAQKNPTAFYLCASAGQGLAEAFFGQGTRLTVV.

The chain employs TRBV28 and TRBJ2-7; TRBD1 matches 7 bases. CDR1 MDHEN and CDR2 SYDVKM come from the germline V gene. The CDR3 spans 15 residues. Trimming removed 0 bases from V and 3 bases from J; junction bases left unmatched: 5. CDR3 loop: CASSLWGTVYYEQYF. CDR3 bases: TGTGCCAGCAGTTTATGGGGGACAGTTTACTACGAGCAGTACTTC.

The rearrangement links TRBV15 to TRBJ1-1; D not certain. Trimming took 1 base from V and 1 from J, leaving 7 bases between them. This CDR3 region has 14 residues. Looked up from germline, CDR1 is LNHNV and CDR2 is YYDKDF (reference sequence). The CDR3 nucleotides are TGTGCCACCAGCAGAGGTCAAGGGAACACTGAAGCTTTCTTT. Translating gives CATSRGQGNTEAFF.

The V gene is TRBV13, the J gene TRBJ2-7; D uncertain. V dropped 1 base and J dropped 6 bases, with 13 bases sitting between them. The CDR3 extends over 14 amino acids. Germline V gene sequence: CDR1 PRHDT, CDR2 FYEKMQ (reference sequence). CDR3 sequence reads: CASSLVGINSEQYF. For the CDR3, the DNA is TGTGCCAGCAGCTTAGTAGGAATTAACTCCGAGCAGTACTTC.

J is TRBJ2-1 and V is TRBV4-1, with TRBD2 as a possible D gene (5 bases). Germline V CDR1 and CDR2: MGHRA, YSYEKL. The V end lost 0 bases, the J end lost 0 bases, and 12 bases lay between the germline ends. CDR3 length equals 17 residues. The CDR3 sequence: CASSQERTPSSYNEQFF. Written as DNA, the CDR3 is TGCGCCAGCAGCCAAGAACGGACTCCGAGCTCCTACAATGAGCAGTTCTTC.

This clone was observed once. CDR3 in DNA: TGTGCCAGCAGCAAATCTCCGACTAGCGGGGGCTACGAGCAGTACTTC. Its translation: CASSKSPTSGGYEQYF. The rearrangement uses TRBV21-1 and TRBJ2-7; the table names TRBD2, a call not compared with the DNA. TRBV21-1 is given as a pseudogene. CDR3 length: 16 amino acids.

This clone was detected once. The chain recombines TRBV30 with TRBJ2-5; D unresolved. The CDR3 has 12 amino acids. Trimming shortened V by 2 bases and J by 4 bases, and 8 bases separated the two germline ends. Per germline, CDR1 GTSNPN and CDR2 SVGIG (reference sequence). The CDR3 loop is CAWSPNRETQYF. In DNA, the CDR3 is TGTGCCTGGAGTCCAAATCGAGAGACCCAGTACTTC.

This CDR3 reads CASSIGVDREKKFF. Written as DNA, the CDR3 is TGTGCCAGTAGTATAGGGGTGGACAGGGAAAAAAAGTTCTTC. The rearrangement uses TRBV19 and TRBJ2-1; 8 bases are shared with TRBD1. CDR1 is LNHDA and CDR2 is SQIVND in the germline V gene (reference sequence). Trimming at V came to 1 base and at J to 14 bases, leaving 10 bases not matched to a gene. The CDR3 spans 14 residues.

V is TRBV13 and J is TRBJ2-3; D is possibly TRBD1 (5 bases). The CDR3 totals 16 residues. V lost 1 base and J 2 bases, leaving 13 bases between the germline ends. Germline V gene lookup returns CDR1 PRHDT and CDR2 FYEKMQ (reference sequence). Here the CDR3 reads CASSLVLEGATDTQYF. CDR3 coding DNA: TGTGCCAGCAGCTTAGTTCTAGAAGGGGCCACAGATACGCAGTATTTT.

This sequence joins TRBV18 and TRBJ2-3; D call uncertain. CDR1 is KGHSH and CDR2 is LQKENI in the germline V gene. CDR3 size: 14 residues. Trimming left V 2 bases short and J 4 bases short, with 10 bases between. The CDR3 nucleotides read TGTGCCAGCTCACCAATAAGGTGGGCAGATACGCAGTATTTT. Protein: CASSPIRWADTQYF.

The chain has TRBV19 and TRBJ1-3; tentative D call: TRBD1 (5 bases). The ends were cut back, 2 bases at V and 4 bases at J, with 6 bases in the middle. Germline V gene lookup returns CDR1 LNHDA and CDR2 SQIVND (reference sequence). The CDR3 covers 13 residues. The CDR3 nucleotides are TGTGCCAGTAGTATATCAGGGGGAAACACCATATATTTT. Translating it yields CASSISGGNTIYF.

CDR3 in DNA: TGTGCCAGTAGTACGACAGGGGGGAATGGGGGCTACACCTTC. As protein: CASSTTGGNGGYTF. The chain combines TRBV19 with TRBJ1-2; 9 bases map to TRBD1. With V trimmed by 4 bases and J by 8 bases, 8 bases remained unmatched. Germline CDR1 reads LNHDA; CDR2 reads SQIVND (reference sequence). There are 14 residues in the CDR3.

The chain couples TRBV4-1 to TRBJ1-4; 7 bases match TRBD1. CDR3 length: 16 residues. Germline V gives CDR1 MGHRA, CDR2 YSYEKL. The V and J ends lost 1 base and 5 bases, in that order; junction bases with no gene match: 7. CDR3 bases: TGCGCCAGCAGCCAAGTTCCCGGGACAGAAAATGAAAAACTGTTTTTT. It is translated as CASSQVPGTENEKLFF.

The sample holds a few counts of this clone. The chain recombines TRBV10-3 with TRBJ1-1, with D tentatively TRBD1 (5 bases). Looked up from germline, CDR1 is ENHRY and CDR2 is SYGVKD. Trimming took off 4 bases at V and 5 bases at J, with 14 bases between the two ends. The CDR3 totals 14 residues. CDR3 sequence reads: CAISVQERGTEAFF. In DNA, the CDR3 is TGTGCCATCAGTGTACAGGAGCGGGGGACTGAAGCTTTCTTT.

CDR3 sequence (DNA): TGCAGCGTTGAGATCCCGGCCCACTATGGCTACACCTTC. Amino acid sequence: CSVEIPAHYGYTF. The J gene is TRBJ1-2, the V gene TRBV29-1, with D unresolved. The CDR3 is 13 amino acids. The V gene's germline CDR1 is SQVTM and CDR2 ANQGSEA. Deletions cut 3 bases from V and 3 bases from J, with 11 bases between.

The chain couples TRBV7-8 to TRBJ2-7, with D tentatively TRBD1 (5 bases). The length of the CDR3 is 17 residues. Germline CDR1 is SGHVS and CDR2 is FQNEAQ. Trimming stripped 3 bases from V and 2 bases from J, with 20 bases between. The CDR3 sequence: CASSFGGAYRQTYEQYF. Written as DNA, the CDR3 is TGTGCCAGCAGCTTCGGTGGTGCTTACAGGCAAACCTACGAGCAGTACTTC.

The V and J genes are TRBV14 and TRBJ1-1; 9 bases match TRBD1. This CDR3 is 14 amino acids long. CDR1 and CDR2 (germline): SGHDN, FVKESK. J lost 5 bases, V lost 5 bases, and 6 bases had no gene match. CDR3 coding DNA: TGTGCCAGCAGCTTCCGACAGGGGGGGACTGAAGCTTTCTTT. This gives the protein CASSFRQGGTEAFF.

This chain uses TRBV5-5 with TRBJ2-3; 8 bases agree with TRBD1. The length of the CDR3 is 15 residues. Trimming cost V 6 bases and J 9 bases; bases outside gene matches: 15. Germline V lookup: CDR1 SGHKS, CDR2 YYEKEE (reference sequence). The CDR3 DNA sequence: TGTGCCAGCATCATGACGGACAGGGTGATGGGGACGCAGTATTTT. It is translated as CASIMTDRVMGTQYF.

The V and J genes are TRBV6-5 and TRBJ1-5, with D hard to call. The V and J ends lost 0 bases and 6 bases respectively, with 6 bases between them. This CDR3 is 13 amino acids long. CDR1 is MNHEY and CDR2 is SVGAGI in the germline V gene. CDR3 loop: CASSYSSTQPQHF. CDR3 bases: TGTGCCAGCAGTTACTCGAGTACTCAGCCCCAGCATTTT.

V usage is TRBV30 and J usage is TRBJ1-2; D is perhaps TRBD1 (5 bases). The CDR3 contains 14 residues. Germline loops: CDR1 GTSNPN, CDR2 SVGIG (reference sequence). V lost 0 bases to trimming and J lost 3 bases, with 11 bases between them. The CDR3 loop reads CAWSVRVRDYGYTF. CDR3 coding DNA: TGTGCCTGGAGTGTAAGGGTCAGGGACTATGGCTACACCTTC.

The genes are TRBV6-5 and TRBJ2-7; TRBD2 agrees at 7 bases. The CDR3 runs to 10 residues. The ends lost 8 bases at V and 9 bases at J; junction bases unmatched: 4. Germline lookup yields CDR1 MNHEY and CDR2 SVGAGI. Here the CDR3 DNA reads TGTGCCAGCGGAGGGAGGGGGCAGTACTTC. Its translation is CASGGRGQYF.

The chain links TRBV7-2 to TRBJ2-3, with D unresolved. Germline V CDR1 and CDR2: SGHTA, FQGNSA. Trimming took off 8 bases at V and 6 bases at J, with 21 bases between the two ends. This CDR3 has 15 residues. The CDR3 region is CASFRTLSSMDTQYF. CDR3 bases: TGTGCCAGCTTTCGAACCCTTAGTTCGATGGATACGCAGTATTTT.

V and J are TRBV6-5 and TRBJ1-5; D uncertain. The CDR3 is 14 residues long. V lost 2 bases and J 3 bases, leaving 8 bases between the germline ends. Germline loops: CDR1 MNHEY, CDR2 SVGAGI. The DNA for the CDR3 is TGTGCCAGCAGTTACCGCCCTTACAATCAGCCCCAGCATTTT. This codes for CASSYRPYNQPQHF.

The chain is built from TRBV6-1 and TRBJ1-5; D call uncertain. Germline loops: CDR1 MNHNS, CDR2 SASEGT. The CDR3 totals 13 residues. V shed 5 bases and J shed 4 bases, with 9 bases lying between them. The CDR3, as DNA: TGTGCCAGCAGTCCGACGCGGAATCAGCCCCAGCATTTT. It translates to CASSPTRNQPQHF.

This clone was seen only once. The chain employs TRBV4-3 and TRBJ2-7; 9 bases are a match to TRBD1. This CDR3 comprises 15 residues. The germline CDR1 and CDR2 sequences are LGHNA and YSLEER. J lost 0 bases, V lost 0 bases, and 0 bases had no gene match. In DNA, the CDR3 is TGCGCCAGCAGCCAAGAGACAGGGGGCTCCTACGAGCAGTACTTC. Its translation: CASSQETGGSYEQYF.